This paragraph covers one T cell receptor (beta chain) sequence. Its cognate antigen is unknown. Using immunoSEQ multiplex PCR, the repertoire was profiled, and TCRdb retains in-frame clones only, with some absent. The sample carries fewer than 45,000 clones, around 81% recorded once. These data belong to a study of a mutant IDH1 vaccine in newly diagnosed glioma. About the study: Commencement of vaccination occurred 4-6 weeks following radiotherapy alone, or concurrently with temozolomide cycles. Earlier treatment was radiotherapy, temozolomide, or both, with most getting both.

Time point given: week 35, safety follow-up. Topical imiquimod accompanied each vaccine dose, which consisted of 300 ug of mutant IDH1 20-mer peptide. Eight vaccinations reached patients in weeks 1, 3, 5, 7, 11, 15, 19 and 23. V trimming: 1 base; J trimming: 4 bases; junction bases outside the gene matches: 7. The CDR3 is made up of 16 amino acids. Material: PBMCs, obtained from a glioma patient whose treatment included an IDH1 peptide vaccine. This TCR was recovered from a woman aged 40 to 50 with glioma. Some clones in this sample may be carry-over from other donors' samples. The chain combines TRBV6-7 with TRBJ2-7; 10 bases are shared with TRBD2. TRBV6-7 is labeled an ORF, and its function is uncertain. The CDR3 DNA follows: TGTGCCAGCAGTTACTTGACTAGCGGGCGCTTTTACGAGCAGTACTTC. It encodes CASSYLTSGRFYEQYF.